The clone carrying this TCR beta chain was seen more than once but under ten times. The antigen is unknown. TCRdb re-called the 5' RACE reads through MiXCR, storing one row per CDR3 protein. Among approximately 240,000 distinct CDR3 sequences listed, around 17% were seen once. The data stem from a study of T-cell memory formation after mild COVID-19. Study findings and constraints: Pre-infection memory contained some responding clones, which suggested that cross-reactive memory had joined. The main location of contracting CD4+ clones was CM and EM, and that of contracting CD8+ clones was EMRA.

This CDR3 comprises 16 residues. Germline V gene sequence: CDR1 SGHRS, CDR2 YFSETQ. V gave up 4 bases and J gave up 7 bases; unmatched junction bases: 12. Source material: PBMCs or a T cell subset sorted from them (not recorded which). This TCR was sampled from a man younger than 30 who had mild COVID-19 (a few samples of this study predate the infection). Cell type and time point are not known. V and J are TRBV5-1 and TRBJ2-1; 9 nucleotides agree with TRBD2. CDR3 nucleotide sequence: TGCGCCAGCAGCCGCCAAGCTAGCGGGGCAAATAATGAGCAGTTCTTC. It translates to CASSRQASGANNEQFF.